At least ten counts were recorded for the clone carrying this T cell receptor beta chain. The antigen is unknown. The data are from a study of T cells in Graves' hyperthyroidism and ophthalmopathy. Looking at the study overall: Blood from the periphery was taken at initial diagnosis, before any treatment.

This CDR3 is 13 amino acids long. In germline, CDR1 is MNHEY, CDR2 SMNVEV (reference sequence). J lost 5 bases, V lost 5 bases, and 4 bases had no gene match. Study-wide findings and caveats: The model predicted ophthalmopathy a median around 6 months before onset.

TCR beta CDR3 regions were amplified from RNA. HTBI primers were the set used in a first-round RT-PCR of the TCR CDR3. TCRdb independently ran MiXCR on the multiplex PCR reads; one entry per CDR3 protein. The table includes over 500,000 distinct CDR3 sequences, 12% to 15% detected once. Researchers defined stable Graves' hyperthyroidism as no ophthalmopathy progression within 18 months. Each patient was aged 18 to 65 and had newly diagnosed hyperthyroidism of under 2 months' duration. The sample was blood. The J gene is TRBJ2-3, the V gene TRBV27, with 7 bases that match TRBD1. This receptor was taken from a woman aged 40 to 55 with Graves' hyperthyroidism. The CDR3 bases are TGTGCCAGCAGTGGCCAGGGGGAAGATACGCAGTATTTT. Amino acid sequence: CASSGQGEDTQYF.